This record looks at one T cell receptor beta chain sequence and its context. The CDR3 contains 15 residues. Deletions cut 6 bases from V and 7 bases from J, with 19 bases between. The germline V gene encodes CDR1 SNHLY and CDR2 FYNNEI. Produced via immunoSEQ multiplex PCR; TCRdb's table is partial and in-frame only. The data show some 140,000 clones, around 95% seen once. This specimen belongs to a study of T cell changes during pregnancy in multiple sclerosis. The specimen was peripheral blood, collected after pregnancy. The sequence came from a female donor with multiple sclerosis, enrolled in a pregnancy study. The gene calls are TRBV2 and TRBJ2-1; tentatively, D is TRBD1 (6 bases). DNA for the CDR3: TGTGCCAGCAGGTATGGACAGACTCCTCAAAATGAGCAGTTCTTC. As protein: CASRYGQTPQNEQFF. Full variable domain (outside the CDR3, taken from reference TRBV2 and TRBJ2-1): EPEVTQTPSHQVTQMGQEVILRCVPISNHLYFYWYRQILGQKVEFLVSFYNNEISEKSEIFDDQFSVERPDGSNFTLKIRSTKLEDSAMYFCASRYGQTPQNEQFFGPGTRLTVL.